This T cell receptor (beta chain) appears in the sequencing data of a study of T cell responses to AZD1222 COVID-19 vaccine. Study-wide results and limits: Females made up more of the donors, who were largely white British, and clonal diversity may have come out too low. Recipients of two AZD1222 doses showed rising Spike-specific TCR breadth and depth.

Comment on this clone: Antigen unknown.

The repertoire was sequenced with immunoSEQ multiplex PCR; TCRdb's copy has only in-frame clones and lacks some. The top ten hold 1.6% of the sample, which has more than 150,000 clones, approximately 94% seen once. In germline, CDR1 is MNHEY, CDR2 SMNVEV (reference sequence). J lost 4 bases, V lost 5 bases, and 7 bases had no gene match. This CDR3 is 16 amino acids long. The sample was peripheral blood, taken 28 days after the second AZD1222 dose. The gene calls are TRBV27 and TRBJ2-1, with TRBD2 identical over 11 bases. This TCR was sampled from an adult who received the AZD1222 COVID-19 vaccine. This CDR3 is CASSELAGGLYNEQFF. The CDR3 coding sequence is TGTGCCAGCAGTGAGCTAGCGGGAGGCCTTTACAATGAGCAGTTCTTC.